This T cell receptor (beta chain) comes out of a study of sequential checkpoint blockade in melanoma. About the study: Each arm's sequence ended with maintenance nivolumab.

Treatment reported: randomized to nivolumab then ipilimumab (arm A) or the reverse (arm B). None of the patients previously received DNA-damaging chemotherapy. PBMC sorting kept live CD3+CD8+ cells without CD19 or CD56. Germline values: CDR1 MNHEY, CDR2 SMNVEV (reference sequence). The CDR3 covers 15 residues. V lost 5 bases and J 2 bases, leaving 14 bases between the germline ends. Generated by immunoSEQ multiplex PCR, the TCRdb table keeps only in-frame clones and is missing some. The table lists 30,000 to 45,000 clones, about 88% of them singletons. The sequence came from a human donor with melanoma. The genes are TRBV27 and TRBJ2-3; D may be TRBD2 (6 bases). The sequenced sample was CD8+ T cells sorted from blood (inferred from file names), obtained from a patient given nivolumab and ipilimumab in sequence. The DNA for the CDR3 is TGTGCCAGCAGTCCAAGAGCGGGTTACACAGATACGCAGTATTTT. It is translated as CASSPRAGYTDTQYF.